These 20 T cell receptor beta chains were all obtained from the same sample, sequenced in a study of immune evolution from preneoplasia to lung adenocarcinoma. Sequencing used immunoSEQ multiplex PCR; TCRdb keeps in-frame clones, though not all of them. Altogether tens of thousands of clones are present, over 70% being singletons, with the ten largest covering 4.5% to 7%. The sample consisted of FFPE invasive lung adenocarcinoma tissue. Receptors were obtained from a person in their sixties with lung adenocarcinoma.

This chain connects TRBV6-5 to TRBJ2-3; D perhaps matches TRBD1 (6 bases). This CDR3 spans 15 amino acids. Trimming stripped 6 bases from V and 2 bases from J, with 15 bases between. Germline CDR1 reads MNHEY; CDR2 reads SVGAGI. In nucleotides, the CDR3 is TGTGCCAGCAGGCCCGGGACAACGGTCACAGATACGCAGTATTTT. The encoded protein is CASRPGTTVTDTQYF.

Only a few counts were recorded for this clone. This rearrangement joins TRBV5-1 to TRBJ2-1; 8 bases agree with TRBD2. Germline V gives CDR1 SGHRS, CDR2 YFSETQ. There are 16 residues in the CDR3. Germline trimming cut 4 bases from V and 3 bases from J; bases unmatched to any gene: 9. The CDR3 DNA follows: TGCGCCAGCAGCCCGGGGGGGGGCGGTGGCTACAATGAGCAGTTCTTC. The encoded protein is CASSPGGGGGYNEQFF.

The chain has TRBV28 and TRBJ2-7; D is uncertain. Per germline, CDR1 MDHEN and CDR2 SYDVKM. The CDR3 is 11 residues long. With 2 bases removed from V and 3 bases from J, the gap between germline ends came to 2 bases. The DNA for the CDR3 is TGTGCCAGCAGTTTACACTACGAGCAGTACTTC. Encoded protein: CASSLHYEQYF.

This sequence joins TRBV18 and TRBJ1-1; maybe TRBD1 (6 bases). Germline V CDR1 and CDR2: KGHSH, LQKENI. The CDR3 has 15 amino acids. Between the trimmed V and J ends, which lost 4 bases and 1 base, there was a span of 13 bases. CDR3 in DNA: TGTGCCAGCTCACAGGGTCCGGGGGCGAACACTGAAGCTTTCTTT. Residues: CASSQGPGANTEAFF. Combining the CDR3 with reference TRBV18 and TRBJ1-1 gives the whole variable domain NAGVMQNPRHLVRRRGQEARLRCSPMKGHSHVYWYRQLPEEGLKFMVYLQKENIIDESGMPKERFSAEFPKEGPSILRIQQVVRGDSAAYFCASSQGPGANTEAFFGQGTRLTVV.

V gene TRBV28 combines with J gene TRBJ1-2, with no clear D. The CDR3 covers 13 residues. Germline V gene sequence: CDR1 MDHEN, CDR2 SYDVKM. V lost 4 bases to trimming and J lost 5 bases, with 11 bases between them. CDR3 bases: TGTGCCAGCAGTTCGGGTCTTCTTTATGGCTACACCTTC. Protein: CASSSGLLYGYTF.

V and J are TRBV29-1 and TRBJ2-2, with 8 bases identical to TRBD1. V was pared by 3 bases and J by 4 bases, with 7 bases of the junction left unmatched. CDR1 is SQVTM and CDR2 is ANQGSEA in the germline V gene. The CDR3 has 15 residues. Here the CDR3 reads CSVEGQGAGTGELFF. CDR3 bases: TGCAGCGTTGAGGGGCAGGGGGCGGGCACCGGGGAGCTGTTTTTT.

This clone showed up just a few times. V gene TRBV7-9 combines with J gene TRBJ2-7; D remains ambiguous. Trimming pared 5 bases from V and 7 bases from J, leaving 9 bases between. The germline gives CDR1 SEHNR, CDR2 FQNEAQ (reference sequence). This CDR3 contains 11 residues. The CDR3 DNA sequence: TGTGCCAGCAGCGCATCAAGGGAGCAGTACTTC. Residues: CASSASREQYF.

V and J are TRBV7-2 and TRBJ2-1; weak D call: TRBD1 (5 bases). Per the germline V gene, CDR1 is SGHTA and CDR2 is FQGNSA. V was trimmed by 5 bases and J by 1 base, leaving 15 bases between them. The CDR3 totals 16 residues. The chain's CDR3 is CASSPVGAGSYNEQFF. The CDR3 bases are TGTGCCAGCAGCCCAGTTGGGGCAGGGTCCTACAATGAGCAGTTCTTC.

Points on this clone: The sample has other DNA sequences that encode this CDR3 too. J is TRBJ1-1 and V is TRBV9; D is uncertain. This CDR3 is built from 13 residues. Trimming removed 2 bases from V and 1 base from J, with 6 bases in between. Germline V gives CDR1 SGDLS, CDR2 YYNGEE. The CDR3 region has the DNA TGTGCCAGCAGCGTCACGGAGAACACTGAAGCTTTCTTT. This translates into CASSVTENTEAFF.

CDR3 sequence: CASSHPSYNEQFF. The CDR3 DNA is TGCGCCAGCAGCCACCCGTCCTACAATGAGCAGTTCTTC. V and J are TRBV4-1 and TRBJ2-1; D remains ambiguous. V shed 3 bases and J shed 1 base, with 4 bases lying between them. This CDR3 has 13 amino acids. Germline CDR1 reads MGHRA; CDR2 reads YSYEKL.

The rearrangement uses TRBV5-5 and TRBJ1-4, with TRBD1 as a possible D gene (5 bases). Germline V gene data show CDR1 as SGHKS and CDR2 as YYEKEE (reference sequence). The CDR3 is 14 residues long. With 4 bases removed from V and 4 bases from J, the gap between germline ends came to 11 bases. CDR3 sequence: CASSMGLFNEKLFF. CDR3 DNA: TGTGCCAGCAGCATGGGACTGTTTAATGAAAAACTGTTTTTT.

This clone has only a few counts. This chain joins TRBV28 and TRBJ2-1; the match to TRBD2 covers 12 bases. V was pared by 4 bases and J by 2 bases, with 6 bases of the junction left unmatched. CDR3 length equals 17 residues. Germline V gene lookup returns CDR1 MDHEN and CDR2 SYDVKM. The CDR3 DNA follows: TGTGCCAGCAGTTCAAGACTAGCGGGGGAGACCTACAATGAGCAGTTCTTC. It translates to CASSSRLAGETYNEQFF.

V usage is TRBV7-2 and J usage is TRBJ2-7; D possibly corresponds to TRBD1 (5 bases). The ends were cut back, 7 bases at V and 4 bases at J, with 14 bases in the middle. This CDR3 is built from 13 residues. CDR1 is SGHTA and CDR2 is FQGNSA in the germline V gene. CDR3 DNA: TGTGCCAGCAACCCCCAGGCAGGGTACGAGCAGTACTTC. The encoded protein is CASNPQAGYEQYF.

CDR3 sequence reads: CATSRDRMNTGELFF. The CDR3 coding sequence is TGTGCCACCAGCAGAGATAGGATGAACACCGGGGAGCTGTTTTTT. This chain connects TRBV15 to TRBJ2-2; the D is unclear. The CDR3 contains 15 residues. CDR1 LNHNV and CDR2 YYDKDF come from the germline V gene (reference sequence). V was trimmed by 0 bases and J by 1 base, leaving 6 bases between them.

In the case of this clone: This may stem from a read error, because a much larger clone lies one nucleotide away. Within the sample, other DNA sequences also encode this same CDR3. The rearrangement links TRBV7-9 to TRBJ2-1; D unclear. Germline lookup yields CDR1 SEHNR and CDR2 FQNEAQ (reference sequence). With 4 bases removed from V and 8 bases from J, the gap between germline ends came to 30 bases. The CDR3 has 19 amino acids. The CDR3 is CASSSLPGSSWASGDEQFF. The CDR3 DNA sequence: TGTGCCAGCAGCTCCCTTCCCGGATCTTCTTGGGCGAGTGGGGATGAGCAGTTCTTC.

V usage is TRBV2 and J usage is TRBJ1-1; 7 bases map to TRBD1. The J segment lost 2 bases and the V segment lost 6 bases, leaving 3 bases of the junction unmatched. There are 13 residues in the CDR3. Germline V CDR1 and CDR2: SNHLY, FYNNEI. The CDR3 sequence: CASSRDSNTEAFF. The CDR3 nucleotides are TGTGCCAGCAGCCGGGACAGTAACACTGAAGCTTTCTTT.

The chain joins TRBV4-2 to TRBJ1-1; D may be TRBD1 (5 bases). Germline-derived CDR1 and CDR2 are LGHNA and YNFKEQ. The V end lost 3 bases, the J end lost 1 base, and 9 bases lay between the germline ends. There are 14 residues in the CDR3. The CDR3 here is CASSHLDRNTEAFF. The DNA of the CDR3 is TGTGCCAGCAGCCACCTCGACAGGAACACTGAAGCTTTCTTT.

The chain links TRBV5-1 to TRBJ2-7, with D hard to call. Germline-derived CDR1 and CDR2 are SGHRS and YFSETQ. The V and J ends lost 3 bases and 3 bases respectively, with 10 bases between them. The CDR3 has 13 residues. The CDR3 loop is CASSSGWDYEQYF. Here the CDR3 DNA reads TGCGCCAGCAGCTCCGGATGGGACTACGAGCAGTACTTC.

This clone was counted a few times. Other DNA sequences within the sample encode an identical CDR3. The chain is built from TRBV15 and TRBJ2-7; D ambiguous. Trimming took off 5 bases at V and 3 bases at J, with 5 bases between the two ends. The CDR3 is made up of 11 amino acids. Per the germline V gene, CDR1 is LNHNV and CDR2 is YYDKDF (reference sequence). CDR3 residues: CATSRGYEQYF. The CDR3 DNA sequence: TGTGCCACCAGCCGCGGCTACGAGCAGTACTTC.

The rearrangement uses TRBV5-1 and TRBJ1-4; D gene unclear. The length of the CDR3 is 17 residues. Germline assignment: CDR1 SGHRS and CDR2 YFSETQ. V dropped 1 base and J dropped 0 bases, with 13 bases sitting between them. Here the CDR3 DNA reads TGCGCCAGCAGCTTGTTGCCCAGTACTTCAACTAATGAAAAACTGTTTTTT. This encodes CASSLLPSTSTNEKLFF.